Shown below are 11 T cell receptor beta chains from a single sample sequenced in a study of cytomegalovirus exposure and HLA in healthy donors. The PCR made use of 60 Vbeta and 13 Jbeta primers. TCRdb's copy holds only in-frame clones and misses some; the assay was immunoSEQ multiplex PCR. This table holds about 97,000 clones, less than 90% found once. The sequenced material came from PBMCs. All receptors come from a man aged 35-49 years in good health and CMV-seronegative.

This clone has more than one count but fewer than ten. The DNA for the CDR3 is TGCGCCAGCAGCCAAGATGGTTGGGGGACAGGGTCTCCTTCACCCCTCCACTTT. Its protein product is CASSQDGWGTGSPSPLHF. The genes are TRBV4-1 and TRBJ1-6; 9 bases map to TRBD1. The CDR3 contains 18 residues. V was pared by 0 bases and J by 9 bases, with 12 bases of the junction left unmatched. Per germline, CDR1 MGHRA and CDR2 YSYEKL.

The rearrangement links TRBV4-1 to TRBJ1-5; D might be TRBD1 (5 bases). Germline assignment: CDR1 MGHRA and CDR2 YSYEKL. This CDR3 has 15 amino acids. V was pared by 1 base and J by 7 bases, with 14 bases between. CDR3 in amino acids: CASSQGVQGQQPQHF. CDR3 DNA sequence: TGCGCCAGCAGCCAAGGCGTGCAGGGTCAACAGCCCCAGCATTTT.

This rearrangement joins TRBV30 to TRBJ1-4; D is undetermined. Trimming shortened V by 0 bases and J by 5 bases, and 10 bases separated the two germline ends. CDR1 is GTSNPN and CDR2 is SVGIG in the germline V gene (reference sequence). CDR3 size: 14 residues. CDR3 residues: CAWSVWASNEKLFF. In DNA, the CDR3 is TGTGCCTGGAGTGTGTGGGCCTCGAATGAAAAACTGTTTTTT.

This clone was seen just once. The V and J genes are TRBV29-1 and TRBJ1-1, with TRBD1 matching 12 bases. Germline V gene sequence: CDR1 SQVTM, CDR2 ANQGSEA. V lost 4 bases, J lost 6 bases, and 9 bases stayed unmatched. CDR3 size: 15 residues. In nucleotides, the CDR3 is TGCAGCGTTGCGGGGGGGGACAGGGGGCTACCTGAAGCTTTCTTT. It translates to CSVAGGDRGLPEAFF.

The V and J genes are TRBV5-1 and TRBJ1-1; 7 bases map to TRBD1. V was clipped by 2 bases and J by 0 bases; unmatched bases: 10. Germline V CDR1 and CDR2: SGHRS, YFSETQ. This CDR3 region has 17 residues. The CDR3 region has the DNA TGCGCCAGCAGCTTAGGACAGGATACGACCCTGAACACTGAAGCTTTCTTT. Amino acid sequence: CASSLGQDTTLNTEAFF.

V usage is TRBV5-4 and J usage is TRBJ2-2, with TRBD2 matching over 7 bases. V was clipped by 1 base and J by 5 bases; unmatched bases: 8. CDR1 and CDR2 from the germline V gene are SGHNT and YYREEE (reference sequence). This CDR3 spans 16 amino acids. Here the CDR3 DNA reads TGTGCCAGCAGCTTGAATGGCGGGGGAGGGACCGGGGAGCTGTTTTTT. This sequence encodes CASSLNGGGGTGELFF.

This clone was picked up a small number of times. The V gene is TRBV28, the J gene TRBJ2-4; a possible D gene is TRBD2 (5 bases). Trimming took 6 bases from V and 2 from J, leaving 14 bases between them. Germline values: CDR1 MDHEN, CDR2 SYDVKM. The CDR3 loop spans 15 amino acids. The CDR3 loop reads CASSPAGISKNIQYF. In DNA form, the CDR3 reads TGTGCCAGCAGCCCCGCGGGCATTTCCAAAAACATTCAGTACTTC.

The chain employs TRBV18 and TRBJ2-1; 15 nucleotides line up with TRBD2. CDR1 and CDR2 (germline): KGHSH, LQKENI. The junction had 12 bases not matched to a gene; V was cut back by 5 bases and J by 7 bases. The CDR3 length is 18 residues. CDR3 protein: CASSSRTSGGDTRNEQFF. CDR3 coding DNA: TGTGCCAGCTCATCGAGGACTAGCGGGGGGGATACACGGAATGAGCAGTTCTTC.

The chain uses TRBV27 and TRBJ2-1, with a weak D call TRBD1 (5 bases). Deletions cut 7 bases from V and 9 bases from J, with 19 bases between. Looked up from germline, CDR1 is MNHEY and CDR2 is SMNVEV (reference sequence). This CDR3 spans 14 amino acids. The CDR3 nucleotides are TGTGCCAGCACCGACTCGACAGAAAACCCTGAGCAGTTCTTC. Translated, it gives CASTDSTENPEQFF.

This CDR3 reads CASSPTPGEGAEAFF. CDR3 bases: TGTGCCAGCTCACCAACCCCAGGGGAAGGAGCTGAAGCTTTCTTT. V usage is TRBV18 and J usage is TRBJ1-1; a possible D gene is TRBD1 (6 bases). The CDR3 spans 15 residues. Trimming took off 2 bases at V and 6 bases at J, with 16 bases between the two ends. Per germline, CDR1 KGHSH and CDR2 LQKENI.

Remarks on this clone: Other DNA sequences in the same sample also yield this CDR3. The chain uses TRBV5-6 and TRBJ2-1, with D perhaps matching TRBD2 (7 bases). Trimming pared 2 bases from V and 10 bases from J, leaving 10 bases between. The CDR3 extends over 12 amino acids. Germline V gene data show CDR1 as SGHDT and CDR2 as YYEEEE. For the CDR3, the DNA is TGTGCCAGCAGCTTAGGGGGGGGCGAGCAGTTCTTC. This encodes CASSLGGGEQFF.